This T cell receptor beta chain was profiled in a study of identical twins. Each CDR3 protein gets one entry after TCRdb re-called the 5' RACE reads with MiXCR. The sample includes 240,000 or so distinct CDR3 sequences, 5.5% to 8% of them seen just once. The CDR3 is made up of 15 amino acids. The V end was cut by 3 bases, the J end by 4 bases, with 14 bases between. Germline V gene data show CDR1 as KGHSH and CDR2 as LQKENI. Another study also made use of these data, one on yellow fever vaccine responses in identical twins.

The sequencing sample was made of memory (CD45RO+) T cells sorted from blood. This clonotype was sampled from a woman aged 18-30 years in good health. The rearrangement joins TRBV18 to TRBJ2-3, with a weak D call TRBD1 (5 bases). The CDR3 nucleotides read TGTGCCAGCTCACCGTTTTCTGGGGCCGCAGATACGCAGTATTTT. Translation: CASSPFSGAADTQYF.